The 7 T cell receptor beta chains below come from one sample, sequenced in a study of blood T cell repertoires in COVID-19. Sequenced by immunoSEQ multiplex PCR; TCRdb stores in-frame clones only, minus some. This table has 75,000 to 90,000 clones, around 90% appearing once. Material for sequencing was peripheral blood. These receptors all stem from an elderly man with acute or convalescent COVID-19.

The chain recombines TRBV3-1 (or the pseudogene TRBV3-2) with TRBJ2-5; D might be TRBD1 (6 bases). The V gene lost 5 bases and the J gene lost 1 base, with 14 bases spanning the gap. CDR3 length: 15 amino acids. Germline CDR1 reads LGHDT; CDR2 reads YNNKEL (reference sequence). The CDR3 coding sequence is TGTGCCAGCAGCGGGCCCAGGGGAGTCCAAGAGACCCAGTACTTC. Translating it yields CASSGPRGVQETQYF.

V and J are TRBV27 and TRBJ1-2; D unclear. The CDR3 sequence is 13 residues long. In germline, CDR1 is MNHEY, CDR2 SMNVEV (reference sequence). V was shortened by 5 bases and J by 5 bases, with 12 bases between the two germline ends. The CDR3 spells CASSDRRSYGYTF. The CDR3 nucleotides read TGTGCCAGCAGTGACCGACGGAGTTATGGCTACACCTTC.

The chain employs TRBV7-2 and TRBJ2-3; 7 nucleotides line up with TRBD2. The germline CDR1 and CDR2 sequences are SGHTA and FQGNSA. Trimming removed 7 bases from V and 3 bases from J; junction bases left unmatched: 7. The CDR3 has 14 residues. CDR3 loop: CASKGLESTDTQYF. DNA of the CDR3: TGTGCCAGCAAAGGACTAGAGAGTACAGATACGCAGTATTTT.

This chain links TRBV28 with TRBJ1-1; D unclear. The CDR3 length is 12 residues. V was clipped by 5 bases and J by 11 bases, with 15 bases between them. Germline assignment: CDR1 MDHEN and CDR2 SYDVKM. CDR3 amino acids: CASSPPTREAFF. CDR3 nucleotides: TGTGCCAGCAGTCCTCCGACGAGGGAGGCTTTCTTT.

The chain employs TRBV18 and TRBJ2-3; 9 bases align to TRBD2. J gave up 0 bases and V 4 bases, and 2 bases lay outside the gene matches. The CDR3 is 15 amino acids. Germline V gene data show CDR1 as KGHSH and CDR2 as LQKENI. CDR3 sequence reads: CASSLTSGSTDTQYF. The CDR3 DNA reads TGTGCCAGCTCACTGACTAGCGGTAGCACAGATACGCAGTATTTT.

This clone is a singleton in its sample. V gene TRBV28 combines with J gene TRBJ2-5, with 11 bases that match TRBD2. Germline V gene lookup returns CDR1 MDHEN and CDR2 SYDVKM. The CDR3 loop spans 15 amino acids. With V trimmed by 2 bases and J by 4 bases, 3 bases remained unmatched. The CDR3, as DNA: TGTGCCAGCAGTTTAGGTCTAGCGGGAGGAGAGACCCAGTACTTC. Translation: CASSLGLAGGETQYF.

V gene TRBV5-4 combines with J gene TRBJ2-1; 9 bases are a match to TRBD1. The CDR3 spans 14 residues. Germline CDR1 reads SGHNT; CDR2 reads YYREEE (reference sequence). Trimming removed 1 base from V and 8 bases from J; junction bases left unmatched: 4. The CDR3 protein is CASSLNRGQDEQFF. CDR3 bases: TGTGCCAGCAGCTTGAACAGGGGGCAGGATGAGCAGTTCTTC. Full variable domain (missing parts from reference TRBV5-4 and TRBJ2-1): ETGVTQSPTHLIKTRGQQVTLRCSSQSGHNTVSWYQQALGQGPQFIFQYYREEENGRGNFPPRFSGLQFPNYSSELNVNALELDDSALYLCASSLNRGQDEQFFGPGTRLTVL.